The present entry profiles one TCR beta chain with its context. Its antigen is currently unknown. At one end, the junction sequence differs from germline, possibly due to a read error. Sampling of the adjacent normal breast tissue occurred 2-4 cm from the tumor. The CDR3 covers 16 residues. CDR1 and CDR2 from the germline V gene are LNHNV and YYDKDF (reference sequence). The sample comes from a study of early stage breast cancer tumors. Study at large: About 70% of the 16 invasive tumors were ER+, PR+ and HER2-.

This table comes from immunoSEQ multiplex PCR, and its TCRdb copy is limited to in-frame clones, with some not included. The sample lists around 6,500 clones, around 66% seen once, with roughly 12% in the top ten. Study findings and constraints: Compared with adjacent normal breast, tumors showed around 2.7-fold denser, more clonal T cells. Enriched TCRB sequences shared across patients were mostly commonly generated sequences.

The source material was normal breast tissue next to the tumor. The rearrangement links TRBV15 to TRBJ1-3; D call uncertain. The TCR sequence derives from a person aged 45 to 59 with breast cancer. The CDR3 nucleotides are TGTGCCACCAGCAGAGTAGGCGTACAGTCTGCAAACACCATATATTTT. Translating gives CATSRVGVQSANTIYF.